The clone carrying this T cell receptor (beta chain) was counted a few times. From germline, CDR1 is LNHDA and CDR2 SQIVND (reference sequence). This CDR3 has 15 amino acids. Trimming stripped 7 bases from V and 11 bases from J, with 24 bases between. Repertoires were generated with immunoSEQ multiplex PCR, while TCRdb's copy carries only in-frame clones and drops some. The sample has 250,000 to 350,000 clones; roughly 85% are singletons. The study recruited people aged about 18 to 90 years across around 24 US areas. Researchers sorted participants into cohorts using their self-reported clinical history. These data originate in a study of blood T cell repertoires in COVID-19. Across the whole study: Acute and convalescent COVID-19 samples came from the United States, Italy and Spain. The cDNA or gDNA used as material had been derived from T cells, B-cell-depleted T cells, or PBMCs.

Specimen: PBMCs or T cells enriched from blood (not recorded which). The source of this sequence is a woman aged 50 to 65 who had recovered from COVID-19. The chain carries TRBV19 and TRBJ2-1; possible D gene TRBD1, 6 bases. CDR3 loop: CASIRDTGPRRQQFF. The CDR3 DNA reads TGTGCCAGTATTCGGGACACCGGACCTCGGAGACAGCAGTTCTTC.